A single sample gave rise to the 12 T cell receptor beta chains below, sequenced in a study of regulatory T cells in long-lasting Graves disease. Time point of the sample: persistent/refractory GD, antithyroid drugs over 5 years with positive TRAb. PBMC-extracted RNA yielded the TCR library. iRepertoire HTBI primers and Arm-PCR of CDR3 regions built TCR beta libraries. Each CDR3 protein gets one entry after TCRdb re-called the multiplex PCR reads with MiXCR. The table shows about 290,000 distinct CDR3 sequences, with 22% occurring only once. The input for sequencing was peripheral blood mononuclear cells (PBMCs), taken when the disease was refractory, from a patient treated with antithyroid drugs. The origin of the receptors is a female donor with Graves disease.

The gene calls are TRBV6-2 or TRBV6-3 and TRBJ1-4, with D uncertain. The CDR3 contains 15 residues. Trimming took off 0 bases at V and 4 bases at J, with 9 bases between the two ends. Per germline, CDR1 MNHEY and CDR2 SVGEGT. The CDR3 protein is CASSYSGLSNEKLFF. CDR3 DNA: TGTGCCAGCAGTTACTCCGGACTGAGTAATGAAAAACTGTTTTTT.

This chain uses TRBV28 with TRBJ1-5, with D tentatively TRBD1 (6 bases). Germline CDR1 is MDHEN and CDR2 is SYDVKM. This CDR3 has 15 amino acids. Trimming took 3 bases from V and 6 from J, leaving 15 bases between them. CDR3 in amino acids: CASSLQGMVSQPQHF. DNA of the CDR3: TGTGCCAGCAGTTTGCAGGGGATGGTGAGTCAGCCCCAGCATTTT.

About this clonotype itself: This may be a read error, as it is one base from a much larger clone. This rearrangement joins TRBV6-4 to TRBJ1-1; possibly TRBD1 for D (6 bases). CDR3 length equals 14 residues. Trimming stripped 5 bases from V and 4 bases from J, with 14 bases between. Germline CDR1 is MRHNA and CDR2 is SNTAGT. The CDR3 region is CASSWGRPGTEAFF. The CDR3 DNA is TGTGCCAGCAGTTGGGGGCGACCGGGCACTGAAGCTTTCTTT.

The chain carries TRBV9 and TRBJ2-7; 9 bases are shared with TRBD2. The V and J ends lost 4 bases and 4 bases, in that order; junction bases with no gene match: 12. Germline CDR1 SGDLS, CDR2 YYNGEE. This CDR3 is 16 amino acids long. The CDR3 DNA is TGTGCCAGCAGCACCATCCCTAGCGGGAACTTTTACGAGCAGTACTTC. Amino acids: CASSTIPSGNFYEQYF. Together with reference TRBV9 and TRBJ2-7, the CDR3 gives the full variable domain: DSGVTQTPKHLITATGQRVTLRCSPRSGDLSVYWYQQSLDQGLQFLIQYYNGEERAKGNILERFSAQQFPDLHSELNLSSLELGDSALYFCASSTIPSGNFYEQYFGPGTRLTVT.

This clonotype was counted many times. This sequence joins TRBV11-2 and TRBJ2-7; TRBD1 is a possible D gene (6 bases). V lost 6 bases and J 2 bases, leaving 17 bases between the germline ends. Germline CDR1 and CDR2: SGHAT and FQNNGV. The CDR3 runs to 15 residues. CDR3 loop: CASRRLRDKTYEQYF. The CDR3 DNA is TGTGCCAGCAGACGCCTCCGGGACAAAACCTACGAGCAGTACTTC. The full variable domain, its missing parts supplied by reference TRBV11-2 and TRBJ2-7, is EAGVAQSPRYKIIEKRQSVAFWCNPISGHATLYWYQQILGQGPKLLIQFQNNGVVDDSQLPKDRFSAERLKGVDSTLKIQPAKLEDSAVYLCASRRLRDKTYEQYFGPGTRLTVT.

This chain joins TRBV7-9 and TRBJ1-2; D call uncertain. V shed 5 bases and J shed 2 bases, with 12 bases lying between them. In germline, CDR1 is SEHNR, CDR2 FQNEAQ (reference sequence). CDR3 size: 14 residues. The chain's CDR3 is CASSHRSGNYGYTF. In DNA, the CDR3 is TGTGCCAGCAGCCATCGCAGTGGAAACTATGGCTACACCTTC. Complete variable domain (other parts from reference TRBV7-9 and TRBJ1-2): DTGVSQNPRHKITKRGQNVTFRCDPISEHNRLYWYRQTLGQGPEFLTYFQNEAQLEKSRLLSDRFSAERPKGSFSTLEIQRTEQGDSAMYLCASSHRSGNYGYTFGSGTRLTVV.

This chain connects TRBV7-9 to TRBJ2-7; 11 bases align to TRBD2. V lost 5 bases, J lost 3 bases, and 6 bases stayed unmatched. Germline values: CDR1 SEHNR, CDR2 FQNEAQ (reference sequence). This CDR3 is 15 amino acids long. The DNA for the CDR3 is TGTGCCAGCAGCCCGGGACTAGCGGAGCTCTACGAGCAGTACTTC. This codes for CASSPGLAELYEQYF.

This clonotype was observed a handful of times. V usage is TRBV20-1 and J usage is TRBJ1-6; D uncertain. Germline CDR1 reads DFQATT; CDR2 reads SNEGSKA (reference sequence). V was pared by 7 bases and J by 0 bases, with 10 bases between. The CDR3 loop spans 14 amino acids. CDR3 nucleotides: TGCAGTGTTCCAGCCAGCTCCTATAATTCACCCCTCCACTTT. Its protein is CSVPASSYNSPLHF.

CDR3 coding DNA: TGTGCCAGCAGCTTAGGCGGGAGCCCCTACGAGCAGTACTTC. Translation gives CASSLGGSPYEQYF. The chain carries TRBV13 and TRBJ2-7; D possibly corresponds to TRBD2 (6 bases). The CDR3 covers 14 residues. The V end was cut by 0 bases, the J end by 2 bases, with 8 bases between. Germline CDR1 PRHDT, CDR2 FYEKMQ (reference sequence).

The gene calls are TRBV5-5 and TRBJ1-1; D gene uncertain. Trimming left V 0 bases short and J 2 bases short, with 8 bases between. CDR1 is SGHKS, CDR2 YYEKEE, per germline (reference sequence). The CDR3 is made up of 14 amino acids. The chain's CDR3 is CASSLVPSNTEAFF. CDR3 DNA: TGTGCCAGCAGCTTGGTTCCGTCTAACACTGAAGCTTTCTTT.

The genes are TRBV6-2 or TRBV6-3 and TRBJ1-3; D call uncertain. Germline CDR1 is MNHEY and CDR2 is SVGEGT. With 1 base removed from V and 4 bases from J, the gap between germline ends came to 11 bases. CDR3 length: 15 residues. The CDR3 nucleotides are TGTGCCAGCAGTTACTTTGGGGATACCGGAAACACCATATATTTT. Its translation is CASSYFGDTGNTIYF.

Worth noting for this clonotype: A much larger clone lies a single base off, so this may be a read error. CDR3 sequence: CASSFRLAGTPDEQYF. The CDR3, as DNA: TGTGCCAGCAGCTTCAGACTAGCGGGTACCCCCGACGAGCAGTACTTC. This rearrangement joins TRBV7-3 to TRBJ2-7; 10 bases line up with TRBD2. V trimming: 3 bases; J trimming: 5 bases; junction bases outside the gene matches: 10. This CDR3 has 16 residues. Germline V gives CDR1 SGHTA, CDR2 FQGTGA.